This TCR beta chain was recorded in a study of CD8 T cells in ankylosing spondylitis. TCRdb independently ran MiXCR on the 5' RACE reads; one entry per CDR3 protein. The table has 230,000 or so distinct CDR3 sequences, under 20% seen once. This clonotype appeared many times. The TCR comes from a male donor with ankylosing spondylitis or in good health (not recorded which). The sequenced sample was blood, either unsorted or a sorted T cell fraction (not recorded which).

CDR3 sequence: CSASLESVNTEAFF. The CDR3 DNA reads as TGCAGTGCCTCCCTTGAGTCAGTAAACACTGAAGCTTTCTTT. The rearrangement joins TRBV20-1 to TRBJ1-1; D gene ambiguous. This CDR3 has 14 residues. Germline loops: CDR1 DFQATT, CDR2 SNEGSKA (reference sequence). Trimming removed 6 bases from V and 2 bases from J, with 16 bases in between.